This T cell receptor beta chain was recovered during a study of CD8+ T cells in alopecia areata. The V end lost 7 bases, the J end lost 7 bases, and 13 bases lay between the germline ends. Germline V gives CDR1 SQVTM, CDR2 ANQGSEA. This CDR3 spans 11 amino acids. Treatment specified: oral pan-JAK inhibitor, 5-10 mg twice daily. Extracted from the samples, RNA was reverse transcribed into cDNA to serve as the sequencing template. Data came from immunoSEQ multiplex PCR; TCRdb stores just in-frame clones and leaves some out. Of around 180,000 clones in the sample, roughly 60% were seen once. This receptor was identified in a human donor with alopecia areata. This sequence joins TRBV29-1 and TRBJ1-1, with D possibly TRBD1 on 6 matching bases. The input for sequencing was CD4+ T cells sorted from blood, taken around week 47, from a patient treated with tofacitinib. The CDR3 bases are TGCAGCGGAACCGGGACACTTGAAGCTTTCTTT. It is translated as CSGTGTLEAFF.